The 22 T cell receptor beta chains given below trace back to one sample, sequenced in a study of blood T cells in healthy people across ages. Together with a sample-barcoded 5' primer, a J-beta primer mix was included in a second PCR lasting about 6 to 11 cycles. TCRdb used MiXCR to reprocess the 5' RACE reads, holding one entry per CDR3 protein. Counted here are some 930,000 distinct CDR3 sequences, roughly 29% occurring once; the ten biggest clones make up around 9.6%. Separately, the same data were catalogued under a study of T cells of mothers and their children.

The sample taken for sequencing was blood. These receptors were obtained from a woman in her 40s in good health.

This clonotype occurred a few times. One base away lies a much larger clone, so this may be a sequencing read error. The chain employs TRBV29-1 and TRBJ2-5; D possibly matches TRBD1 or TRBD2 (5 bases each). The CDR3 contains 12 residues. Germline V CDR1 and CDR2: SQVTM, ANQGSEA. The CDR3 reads CCVWDRKETQYF. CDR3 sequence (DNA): TGCTGCGTTTGGGACCGCAAAGAGACCCAGTACTTC.

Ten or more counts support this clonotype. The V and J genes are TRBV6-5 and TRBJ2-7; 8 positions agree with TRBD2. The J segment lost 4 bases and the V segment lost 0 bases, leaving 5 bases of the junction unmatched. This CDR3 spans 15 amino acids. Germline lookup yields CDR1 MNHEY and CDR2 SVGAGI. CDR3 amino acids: CASSYSRTSQYEQYF. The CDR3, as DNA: TGTGCCAGCAGTTACTCTAGGACTAGCCAATACGAGCAGTACTTC.

In DNA, the CDR3 is TGTGCCAGCAGCGTAGGCCCCGGCGGCACAGATACGCAGTATTTT. Encoded protein: CASSVGPGGTDTQYF. The rearrangement uses TRBV9 and TRBJ2-3; D uncertain. V lost 0 bases and J 1 base, leaving 9 bases between the germline ends. The length of the CDR3 is 15 residues. From germline, CDR1 is SGDLS and CDR2 YYNGEE.

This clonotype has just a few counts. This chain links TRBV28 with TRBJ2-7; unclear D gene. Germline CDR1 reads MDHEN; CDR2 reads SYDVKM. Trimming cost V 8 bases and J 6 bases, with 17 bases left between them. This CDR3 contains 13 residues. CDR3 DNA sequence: TGTGCCAGCTCTGTCCGACGGCCGACCGAGCAGTACTTC. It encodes CASSVRRPTEQYF.

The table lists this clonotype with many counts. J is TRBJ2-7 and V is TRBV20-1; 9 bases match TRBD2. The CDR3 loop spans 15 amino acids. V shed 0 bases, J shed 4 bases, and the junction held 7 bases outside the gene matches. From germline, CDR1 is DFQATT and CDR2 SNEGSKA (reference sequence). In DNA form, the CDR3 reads TGCAGTGCTAGAGATGGCGGGGGGGCGTCGTACGAGCAGTACTTC. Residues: CSARDGGGASYEQYF.

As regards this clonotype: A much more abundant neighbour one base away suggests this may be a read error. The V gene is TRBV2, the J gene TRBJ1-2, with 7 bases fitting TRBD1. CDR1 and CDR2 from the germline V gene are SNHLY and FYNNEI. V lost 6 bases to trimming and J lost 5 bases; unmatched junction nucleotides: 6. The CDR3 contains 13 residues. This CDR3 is CASSWGRGYGYTF. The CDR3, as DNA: TGTGCCAGCAGCTGGGGCAGGGGGTATGGCTACACCTTC.

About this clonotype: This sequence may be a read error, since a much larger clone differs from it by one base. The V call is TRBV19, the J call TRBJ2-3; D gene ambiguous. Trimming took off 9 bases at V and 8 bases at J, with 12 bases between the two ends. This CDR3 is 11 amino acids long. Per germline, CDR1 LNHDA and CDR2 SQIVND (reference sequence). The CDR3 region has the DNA TGTGCCAGCTCAACGAGAAGTACGCAGTATTTT. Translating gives CASSTRSTQYF.

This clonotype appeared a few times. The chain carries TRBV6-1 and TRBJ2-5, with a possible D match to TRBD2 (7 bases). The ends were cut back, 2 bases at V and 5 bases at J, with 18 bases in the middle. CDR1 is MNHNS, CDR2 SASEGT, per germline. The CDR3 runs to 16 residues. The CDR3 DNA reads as TGTGCCAGCAGTGAATGGGGAGGGAGAGGGGGGGAGACCCAGTACTTC. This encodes CASSEWGGRGGETQYF.

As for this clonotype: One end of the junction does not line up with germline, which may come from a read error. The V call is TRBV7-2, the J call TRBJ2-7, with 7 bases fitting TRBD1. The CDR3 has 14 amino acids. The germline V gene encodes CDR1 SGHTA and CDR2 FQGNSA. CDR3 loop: CAGSSLTGSYEQYF. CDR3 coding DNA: TGTGCCGGCAGCTCCCTGACAGGGTCCTACGAGCAGTACTTC.

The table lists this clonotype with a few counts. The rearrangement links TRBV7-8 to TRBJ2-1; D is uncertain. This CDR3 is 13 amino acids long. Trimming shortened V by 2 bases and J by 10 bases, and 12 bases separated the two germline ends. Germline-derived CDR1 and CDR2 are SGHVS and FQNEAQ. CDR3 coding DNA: TGTGCCAGCAGCTTAAGTTTGGCACCCGAGCAGTTCTTC. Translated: CASSLSLAPEQFF. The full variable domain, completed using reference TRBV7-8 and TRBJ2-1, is GAGVSQSPRYKVAKRGQDVALRCDPISGHVSLFWYQQALGQGPEFLTYFQNEAQLDKSGLPSDRFFAERPEGSVSTLKIQRTQQEDSAVYLCASSLSLAPEQFFGPGTRLTVL.

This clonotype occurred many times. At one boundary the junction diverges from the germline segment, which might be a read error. CDR3 nucleotide sequence: TGTGCCAGCAGCCTAACCCTAGCGGGGAAAGTCGGTGAGCAGTTCTTC. Translated: CASSLTLAGKVGEQFF. The chain joins TRBV7-3 to TRBJ2-1, with TRBD2 identical over 9 bases. Germline CDR1 and CDR2: SGHTA and FQGTGA. CDR3 length equals 16 residues.

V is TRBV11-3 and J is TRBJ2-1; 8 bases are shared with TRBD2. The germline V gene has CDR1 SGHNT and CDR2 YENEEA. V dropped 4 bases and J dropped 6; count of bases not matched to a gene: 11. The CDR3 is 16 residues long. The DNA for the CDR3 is TGTGCCAGCAGCTCCACAGGTAGCGGGACCCGCAATGAGCAGTTCTTC. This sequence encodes CASSSTGSGTRNEQFF.

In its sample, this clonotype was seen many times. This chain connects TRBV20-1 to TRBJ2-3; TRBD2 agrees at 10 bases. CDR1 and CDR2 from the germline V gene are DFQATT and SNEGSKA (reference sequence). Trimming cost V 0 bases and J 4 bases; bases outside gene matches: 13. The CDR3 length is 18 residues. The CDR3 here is CSAREPPGSGGPPDTQYF. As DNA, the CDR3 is TGCAGTGCTAGAGAACCACCGGGTAGCGGGGGGCCCCCAGATACGCAGTATTTT.

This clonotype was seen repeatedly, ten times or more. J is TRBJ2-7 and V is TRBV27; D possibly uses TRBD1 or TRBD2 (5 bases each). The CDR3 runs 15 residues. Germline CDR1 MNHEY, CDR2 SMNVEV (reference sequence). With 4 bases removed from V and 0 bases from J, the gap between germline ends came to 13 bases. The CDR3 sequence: CASSSLFGTSYEQYF. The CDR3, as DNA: TGTGCCAGCAGTTCCCTATTTGGGACCTCCTACGAGCAGTACTTC.

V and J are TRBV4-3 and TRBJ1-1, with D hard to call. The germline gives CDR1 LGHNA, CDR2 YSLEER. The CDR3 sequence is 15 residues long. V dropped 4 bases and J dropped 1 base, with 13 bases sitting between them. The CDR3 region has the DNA TGCGCCAGCAGCCCAGAGTGGTCGGAGAACACTGAAGCTTTCTTT. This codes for CASSPEWSENTEAFF.

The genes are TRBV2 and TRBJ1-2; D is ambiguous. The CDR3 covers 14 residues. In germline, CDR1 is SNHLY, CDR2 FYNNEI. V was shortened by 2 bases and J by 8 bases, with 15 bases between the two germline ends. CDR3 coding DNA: TGTGCCAGCAGTGAAATCGGGCCGGCGGGCGGCTACACCTTC. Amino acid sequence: CASSEIGPAGGYTF.

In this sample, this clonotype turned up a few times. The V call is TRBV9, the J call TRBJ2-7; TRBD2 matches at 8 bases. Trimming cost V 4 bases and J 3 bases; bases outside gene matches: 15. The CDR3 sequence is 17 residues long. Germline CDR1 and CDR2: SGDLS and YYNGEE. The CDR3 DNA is TGTGCCAGCAGCCCCCGAGGTGGTAGCGGGGAGTACTACGAGCAGTACTTC. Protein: CASSPRGGSGEYYEQYF.

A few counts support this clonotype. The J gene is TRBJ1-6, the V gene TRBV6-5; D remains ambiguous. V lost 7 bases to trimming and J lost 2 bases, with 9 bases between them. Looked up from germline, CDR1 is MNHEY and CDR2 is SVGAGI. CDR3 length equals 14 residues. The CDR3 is CASTRSTYNSPLHF. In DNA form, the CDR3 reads TGTGCCAGCACGAGGTCCACCTATAATTCACCCCTCCACTTT.

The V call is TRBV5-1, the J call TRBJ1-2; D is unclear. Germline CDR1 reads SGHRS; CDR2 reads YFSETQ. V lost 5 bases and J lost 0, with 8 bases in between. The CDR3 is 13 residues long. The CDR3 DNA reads TGCGCCAGCAGAACGCTAGCTAACTATGGCTACACCTTC. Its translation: CASRTLANYGYTF.

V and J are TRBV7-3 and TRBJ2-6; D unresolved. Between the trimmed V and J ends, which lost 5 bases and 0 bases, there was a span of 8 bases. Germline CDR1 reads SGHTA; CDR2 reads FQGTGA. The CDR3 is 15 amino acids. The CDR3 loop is CASSALFSGANVLTF. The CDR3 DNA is TGTGCCAGCAGCGCTCTATTCTCTGGGGCCAACGTCCTGACTTTC.

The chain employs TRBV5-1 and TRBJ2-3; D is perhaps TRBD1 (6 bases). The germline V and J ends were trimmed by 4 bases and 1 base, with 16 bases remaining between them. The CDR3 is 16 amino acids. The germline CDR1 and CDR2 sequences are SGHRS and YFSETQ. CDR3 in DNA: TGCGCCAGCAGCCCGACAGGCGAAGGGGGCACAGATACGCAGTATTTT. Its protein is CASSPTGEGGTDTQYF.

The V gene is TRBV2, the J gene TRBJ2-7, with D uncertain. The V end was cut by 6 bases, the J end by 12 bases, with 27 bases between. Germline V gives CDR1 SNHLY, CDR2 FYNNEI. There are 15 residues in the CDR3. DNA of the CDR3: TGTGCCAGCAGACTGCCGGGCTCCGAAATTTTAAGGCGGTACTTC. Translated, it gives CASRLPGSEILRRYF.